The 18 T cell receptor beta chains below come from one sample, sequenced in a study of brain T cells in children with intractable seizures. The data were produced by immunoSEQ multiplex PCR, yet TCRdb's version contains in-frame clones alone and is incomplete. The table shows about 80,000 clones, with under 95% occurring only once. Sequenced material: peripheral blood, taken at surgery. The receptors originated from a girl aged 2 to 9 with Rasmussen encephalitis and intractable seizures.

The V gene is TRBV4-1, the J gene TRBJ2-1; D is possibly TRBD2 (5 bases). The germline V and J ends were trimmed by 1 base and 2 bases, with 15 bases remaining between them. CDR1 and CDR2 from the germline V gene are MGHRA and YSYEKL. This CDR3 has 17 amino acids. The CDR3 DNA reads TGCGCCAGCAGCCAAGTGATAATCGGAGGACCCTACAATGAGCAGTTCTTC. Translation gives CASSQVIIGGPYNEQFF.

This sequence joins TRBV7-9 and TRBJ2-7, with a weak D call TRBD2 (6 bases). V lost 0 bases and J 1 base, leaving 10 bases between the germline ends. This CDR3 has 15 amino acids. Germline V gene lookup returns CDR1 SEHNR and CDR2 FQNEAQ (reference sequence). CDR3 nucleotides: TGTGCCAGCAGCTTAGCGCGCGGACTATCCTACGAGCAGTACTTC. Translation: CASSLARGLSYEQYF. The whole variable domain, remainder taken from reference TRBV7-9 and TRBJ2-7, is DTGVSQNPRHKITKRGQNVTFRCDPISEHNRLYWYRQTLGQGPEFLTYFQNEAQLEKSRLLSDRFSAERPKGSFSTLEIQRTEQGDSAMYLCASSLARGLSYEQYFGPGTRLTVT.

V and J are TRBV5-1 and TRBJ1-2, with 10 bases identical to TRBD1. Germline values: CDR1 SGHRS, CDR2 YFSETQ. V trimming: 4 bases; J trimming: 3 bases; junction bases outside the gene matches: 3. There are 14 residues in the CDR3. This CDR3 reads CASSPGQGYYGYTF. Written as DNA, the CDR3 is TGCGCCAGCAGCCCGGGACAGGGGTACTATGGCTACACCTTC.

CDR3: CASSGQGAHEQYF. The CDR3 DNA reads TGTGCCAGCAGTGGACAAGGGGCGCACGAGCAGTACTTC. The V and J genes are TRBV7-8 and TRBJ2-7; tentatively, D is TRBD1 (5 bases). The V gene lost 6 bases and the J gene lost 5 bases, with 14 bases spanning the gap. The CDR3 has 13 residues. CDR1 SGHVS and CDR2 FQNEAQ come from the germline V gene. The variable domain in full, with the rest retrieved from reference TRBV7-8 and TRBJ2-7, is GAGVSQSPRYKVAKRGQDVALRCDPISGHVSLFWYQQALGQGPEFLTYFQNEAQLDKSGLPSDRFFAERPEGSVSTLKIQRTQQEDSAVYLCASSGQGAHEQYFGPGTRLTVT.

This clone was counted a single time. The V gene is TRBV30, the J gene TRBJ2-7; D possibly matches TRBD1 or TRBD2 (6 bases each). Trimming took 0 bases from V and 0 from J, leaving 15 bases between them. This CDR3 spans 16 amino acids. Germline V CDR1 and CDR2: GTSNPN, SVGIG (reference sequence). Written as DNA, the CDR3 is TGTGCCTGGAGTGTACGTTGGGGGGACATCTCCTACGAGCAGTACTTC. Translated: CAWSVRWGDISYEQYF.

CDR3 sequence: CASSFRASAFTDTQYF. The CDR3, as DNA: TGTGCCAGCAGCTTTAGAGCTAGCGCCTTCACAGATACGCAGTATTTT. This chain links TRBV5-6 with TRBJ2-3; D may be TRBD2 (6 bases). The CDR3 sequence is 16 residues long. The V gene lost 2 bases and the J gene lost 2 bases, with 15 bases spanning the gap. Germline CDR1 SGHDT, CDR2 YYEEEE.

The CDR3 DNA reads TGTGCCAGCAGAGACTCCGGTTATGGCTACACCTTC. It codes for CASRDSGYGYTF. The V gene is TRBV28, the J gene TRBJ1-2; D is unclear. V was trimmed by 6 bases and J by 5 bases, leaving 10 bases between them. Germline V gives CDR1 MDHEN, CDR2 SYDVKM. This CDR3 is built from 12 residues.

V and J are TRBV29-1 and TRBJ2-5, with 8 bases lining up with TRBD2. The length of the CDR3 is 14 residues. Germline CDR1 reads SQVTM; CDR2 reads ANQGSEA. Unmatched junction bases numbered 14, after V lost 7 bases and J lost 7 bases. CDR3 DNA: TGCAGCGCTTTAGCGGGGTCTTTCTTCTGGACCCAGTACTTC. Its translation is CSALAGSFFWTQYF.

The V gene is TRBV29-1, the J gene TRBJ1-2, with no clear D. The CDR3 runs to 14 residues. Germline V gives CDR1 SQVTM, CDR2 ANQGSEA. V lost 3 bases to trimming and J lost 4 bases, with 15 bases between them. CDR3 nucleotide sequence: TGCAGCGTTGACCCAAATGGGAGCCTCTATGGCTACACCTTC. This encodes CSVDPNGSLYGYTF.

This chain joins TRBV30 and TRBJ2-1; tentative D call: TRBD1 (6 bases). The germline V gene encodes CDR1 GTSNPN and CDR2 SVGIG (reference sequence). This CDR3 spans 13 amino acids. Trimming took 6 bases from V and 3 from J, leaving 12 bases between them. The CDR3 DNA is TGTGCCTGCCGGGACATTCTCTACAATGAGCAGTTCTTC. This sequence encodes CACRDILYNEQFF.

The gene calls are TRBV5-4 and TRBJ1-2; 7 bases fit TRBD1. CDR1 is SGHNT and CDR2 is YYREEE in the germline V gene (reference sequence). V shed 1 base and J 7 bases; nucleotides not matched to a gene: 4. The CDR3 loop spans 13 amino acids. CDR3 bases: TGTGCCAGCAGCTTGACGGCAGGGGGTGGCTACACCTTC. This gives the protein CASSLTAGGGYTF.

The chain is built from TRBV19 and TRBJ1-4; a weak D match, TRBD1 (6 bases). The length of the CDR3 is 14 residues. Germline-derived CDR1 and CDR2 are LNHDA and SQIVND (reference sequence). V gave up 6 bases and J gave up 6 bases, with 14 bases separating them. The CDR3 is CASRKQGVDEKLFF. The CDR3 DNA follows: TGTGCCAGTAGAAAACAGGGCGTTGATGAAAAACTGTTTTTT.

The rearrangement joins TRBV7-8 to TRBJ1-2, with unresolved D. V was cut by 5 bases and J by 5 bases, with 18 bases left in between. This CDR3 is 15 amino acids long. In germline, CDR1 is SGHVS, CDR2 FQNEAQ. The CDR3 DNA reads TGTGCCAGCAGCCCATCGCCTACCGGCCGATATGGCTACACCTTC. This translates into CASSPSPTGRYGYTF.

This chain uses TRBV5-4 with TRBJ2-5, with 10 bases lining up with TRBD2. With V trimmed by 3 bases and J by 5 bases, 7 bases remained unmatched. The CDR3 is made up of 15 amino acids. From germline, CDR1 is SGHNT and CDR2 YYREEE (reference sequence). The CDR3 spells CASSWSGGAGETQYF. The CDR3 coding sequence is TGTGCCAGCAGCTGGAGCGGGGGGGCAGGGGAGACCCAGTACTTC. The whole variable domain, remainder taken from reference TRBV5-4 and TRBJ2-5, is ETGVTQSPTHLIKTRGQQVTLRCSSQSGHNTVSWYQQALGQGPQFIFQYYREEENGRGNFPPRFSGLQFPNYSSELNVNALELDDSALYLCASSWSGGAGETQYFGPGTRLLVL.

This chain uses TRBV5-4 with TRBJ1-3, with D unresolved. Per germline, CDR1 SGHNT and CDR2 YYREEE (reference sequence). The CDR3 is 13 amino acids. V lost 0 bases, J lost 4 bases, and 5 bases lay in between. The CDR3 nucleotides are TGTGCCAGCAGCTTGGAGGCAGGAAACACCATATATTTT. Encoded protein: CASSLEAGNTIYF.

This clone showed up just once. This rearrangement joins TRBV28 to TRBJ2-3; D gene uncertain. The germline V gene encodes CDR1 MDHEN and CDR2 SYDVKM. The CDR3 totals 15 residues. Trimming cost V 5 bases and J 7 bases, with 19 bases left between them. The CDR3 DNA reads TGTGCCAGCAGTCCACCGGGCCCCCAAGCTCATACGCAGTATTTT. It encodes CASSPPGPQAHTQYF.

This clone was observed once. V usage is TRBV4-1 and J usage is TRBJ1-2; D not certain. V dropped 1 base and J dropped 4 bases, with 7 bases sitting between them. Germline V gives CDR1 MGHRA, CDR2 YSYEKL. CDR3 length: 13 residues. The CDR3 loop is CASSQAGVYGYTF. CDR3 bases: TGCGCCAGCAGCCAAGCCGGGGTCTATGGCTACACCTTC.

The rearrangement joins TRBV5-1 to TRBJ2-2; the match to TRBD1 covers 7 bases. CDR1 is SGHRS, CDR2 YFSETQ, per germline. The CDR3 is 16 residues long. The junction had 6 bases not matched to a gene; V was cut back by 0 bases and J by 4 bases. This CDR3 reads CASSLGGGAPTGELFF. CDR3 in DNA: TGCGCCAGCAGCTTGGGAGGGGGCGCTCCCACCGGGGAGCTGTTTTTT.